The rows below give T cell receptor beta chains drawn from one sample of a study of regulatory T cells in long-lasting Graves disease. TCRdb passed the multiplex PCR reads through MiXCR, listing each CDR3 protein once. The sample has about 290,000 distinct CDR3 sequences, roughly a fifth seen once. Sample: peripheral blood mononuclear cells (PBMCs), taken when the disease was refractory, from a patient treated with antithyroid drugs. Source of these receptors: a female donor with Graves disease. Both conserved end residues are part of each CDR3. D genes are given only for firm matches. For some rows the clone size is stated as once, few or many, or as a class when expanded; others skip it.

V,J,D,size,CDR3,DNA
TRBV5-4,TRBJ2-5,NA,NA,CASSPRDQGSTQYF,TGTGCCAGCAGCCCCCGGGATCAGGGGTCGACCCAGTACTTC
TRBV2,TRBJ2-7,NA,many,CASSEYTGAYEQYF,TGTGCCAGCAGTGAGTACACAGGAGCTTACGAGCAGTACTTC
TRBV30,TRBJ2-7,TRBD1,many,CAWRDRGRYEQYF,TGTGCCTGGAGGGACAGGGGGCGATACGAGCAGTACTTC
TRBV2,TRBJ2-7,NA,many,CASIGQTSYEQYF,TGTGCCAGCATTGGACAGACGTCCTACGAGCAGTACTTC
TRBV6-1,TRBJ2-5,NA,many,CASSEALPAQETQYF,TGTGCCAGCAGTGAAGCGCTTCCGGCCCAAGAGACCCAGTACTTC
TRBV6-1,TRBJ1-6,NA,many,CASSHGQPSYNSPLHF,TGTGCCAGCAGCCACGGACAGCCCTCCTATAATTCACCCCTCCACTTT
TRBV7-2,TRBJ2-5,TRBD2,many,CASSEGAGVEETQYF,TGTGCCAGCAGCGAAGGAGCGGGAGTAGAAGAGACCCAGTACTTC
TRBV7-2,TRBJ1-2,NA,NA,CASSLPSSAGGYTF,TGTGCCAGCAGTCTTCCGTCCTCCGCAGGTGGCTACACCTTC
TRBV6-2/TRBV6-3,TRBJ1-5,TRBD1,many,CASSLQGNFGNQPQHF,TGTGCCAGCAGTTTACAGGGGAACTTCGGCAATCAGCCCCAGCATTTT
TRBV10-1,TRBJ2-5,NA,many,CASSQGPHQETQYF,TGCGCCAGCAGTCAGGGACCTCACCAAGAGACCCAGTACTTC
TRBV6-1,TRBJ1-1,TRBD1,few,CASRQTGPLNTEAFF,TGTGCCAGCAGGCAGACAGGGCCATTGAACACTGAAGCTTTCTTT
TRBV28,TRBJ1-4,TRBD1,many,CASRPGGYEEKLFF,TGTGCCAGCAGGCCAGGGGGCTATGAGGAAAAACTGTTTTTT
TRBV27,TRBJ2-4,TRBD2,few,CASSDSGRADIQYF,TGTGCCAGCAGCGATAGCGGGAGGGCTGACATTCAGTACTTC
TRBV9,TRBJ2-5,NA,few,CASSVGGGSSIAETQYF,TGTGCCAGCAGCGTAGGGGGGGGCTCCTCGATAGCGGAGACCCAGTACTTC
TRBV6-1,TRBJ2-5,NA,NA,CASSQDTETQYF,TGTGCCAGCAGTCAGGACACCGAGACCCAGTACTTC
TRBV9,TRBJ1-1,NA,many,CASSVSPDLNTEAFF,TGTGCCAGCAGCGTCTCCCCAGATCTAAACACTGAAGCTTTCTTT